A selection of T cell receptor beta chains follows, all from one sample in a study of shared clonotypes between healthy human individuals. Sequencing used immunoSEQ multiplex PCR; TCRdb keeps in-frame clones, though not all of them. The sample holds millions of clones, more than 85% seen once. The sample consisted of naive CD8+ T cells from PBMCs. These TCRs come from a young man in good health. Some clones in this sample may be carry-over from other donors' samples. Each CDR3 is given with its conserved first and last residue. D genes are given only for firm matches. Not every row has a clone size; where given, it reads once, few, many or a size class.

clone size: -; V gene: TRBV27; J gene: TRBJ2-1; D gene: -; CDR3 DNA: TGTGCCAGCAGTTTAATGGGGGGATACAATGAGCAGTTCTTC; CDR3 protein: CASSLMGGYNEQFF
clone size: -; V gene: TRBV5-4; J gene: TRBJ2-7; D gene: -; CDR3 DNA: TGTGCCAGCAGCCCGGGACAAGGGGTCCCGGCTTACGAGCAGTACTTC; CDR3 protein: CASSPGQGVPAYEQYF
clone size: -; V gene: TRBV6-5; J gene: TRBJ1-5; D gene: -; CDR3 DNA: TGTGCCAGCAGCCCCCGGTTGGGGCAGCCCCAGCATTTT; CDR3 protein: CASSPRLGQPQHF
clone size: -; V gene: TRBV9; J gene: TRBJ1-1; D gene: TRBD1; CDR3 DNA: TGTGCCAGCAGCGCGGGGACAGGGGTGAACACTGAAGCTTTCTTT; CDR3 protein: CASSAGTGVNTEAFF
clone size: -; V gene: TRBV6-1; J gene: TRBJ2-7; D gene: -; CDR3 DNA: TGTGCCAGCAGTGAAGGTTGGTTCGGGCGATCATACTTC; CDR3 protein: CASSEGWFGRSYF
clone size: -; V gene: TRBV6-5; J gene: TRBJ1-1; D gene: TRBD1; CDR3 DNA: TGTGCCAGCGGACGACAGGGGGCGAGCACTGAAGCTTTCTTT; CDR3 protein: CASGRQGASTEAFF
clone size: -; V gene: TRBV9; J gene: TRBJ2-7; D gene: -; CDR3 DNA: TGTGCCAGCAGCGCAGCCGGGACTCTCTCCTACGAGCAGTACTTC; CDR3 protein: CASSAAGTLSYEQYF
clone size: -; V gene: TRBV7-9; J gene: TRBJ2-2; D gene: -; CDR3 DNA: TGTGCCAGCACCCCGAGGTTGAGGGTTGATGGCACCGGGGAGCTGTTTTTT; CDR3 protein: CASTPRLRVDGTGELFF
clone size: -; V gene: TRBV27; J gene: TRBJ1-1; D gene: TRBD1; CDR3 DNA: TGTGCCAGCAGTTTGGGACAGCGGCTCAACACTGAAGCTTTCTTT; CDR3 protein: CASSLGQRLNTEAFF
clone size: -; V gene: TRBV6-1; J gene: TRBJ2-1; D gene: TRBD1; CDR3 DNA: TGTGCCAGCAGTGAGTGGACAGGGCTGCAGTTCTTC; CDR3 protein: CASSEWTGLQFF
clone size: -; V gene: TRBV30; J gene: TRBJ2-7; D gene: -; CDR3 DNA: TGTGCTTTGGACAGTAACTACGAGCAGTACTTC; CDR3 protein: CALDSNYEQYF
clone size: -; V gene: TRBV7-2; J gene: TRBJ2-6; D gene: -; CDR3 DNA: TGTGCCAGCAGCTTAGGAAGTGGGGCCAACGTCCTGACTTTC; CDR3 protein: CASSLGSGANVLTF
clone size: -; V gene: TRBV9; J gene: TRBJ2-1; D gene: TRBD2; CDR3 DNA: TGTGCCAGCAGCGTAGTCGGGAGGGTCGATGAGCAGTTCTTC; CDR3 protein: CASSVVGRVDEQFF
clone size: -; V gene: TRBV15; J gene: TRBJ2-2; D gene: -; CDR3 DNA: TGTGCCACAACCGAGGCGTCGAACACCGGGGAGCTGTTTTTT; CDR3 protein: CATTEASNTGELFF
clone size: -; V gene: TRBV11-2; J gene: TRBJ2-7; D gene: TRBD1; CDR3 DNA: TGTGCCAGCAGCATTGACAGGGCTTACTACGAGCAGTACTTC; CDR3 protein: CASSIDRAYYEQYF
clone size: -; V gene: TRBV4-1; J gene: TRBJ1-2; D gene: -; CDR3 DNA: TGCGCCAGCAGCCAAGAATGGCAGGAGGCTGGCTACACCTTC; CDR3 protein: CASSQEWQEAGYTF
clone size: -; V gene: TRBV9; J gene: TRBJ1-4; D gene: TRBD1; CDR3 DNA: TGTGCCAGCAGCGCGACAGGGAGGGAAGCTAATGAAAAACTGTTTTTT; CDR3 protein: CASSATGREANEKLFF
clone size: once; V gene: TRBV10-3; J gene: TRBJ2-5; D gene: TRBD2; CDR3 DNA: TGTGCCATCAGTGAGAGTCCACTAGCGGGAGTTGGGATACAAGAGACCCAGTACTTC; CDR3 protein: CAISESPLAGVGIQETQYF
clone size: -; V gene: TRBV7-9; J gene: TRBJ2-7; D gene: -; CDR3 DNA: TGTGCCAGCAGCCCCCCCCAAGGGTACTACGAGCAGTACTTC; CDR3 protein: CASSPPQGYYEQYF
clone size: -; V gene: TRBV9; J gene: TRBJ2-1; D gene: -; CDR3 DNA: TGTGCCAGCAGCGTAGACGCGGGAACTGGAAACAATGAGCAGTTCTTC; CDR3 protein: CASSVDAGTGNNEQFF
clone size: -; V gene: TRBV30; J gene: TRBJ2-7; D gene: -; CDR3 DNA: TGTGCCTGGAGTGTGGGCGTCTACGAGCAGTACTTC; CDR3 protein: CAWSVGVYEQYF
clone size: -; V gene: TRBV6-5; J gene: TRBJ1-5; D gene: -; CDR3 DNA: TGTGCCAGCAGCCCTGAGGAGGGCCAGCCCCAGCATTTT; CDR3 protein: CASSPEEGQPQHF
clone size: -; V gene: TRBV6-5; J gene: TRBJ1-1; D gene: -; CDR3 DNA: TGTGCCAGCACCTCGGGCCTTGAAGCTTTCTTT; CDR3 protein: CASTSGLEAFF
clone size: -; V gene: TRBV27; J gene: TRBJ1-2; D gene: -; CDR3 DNA: TGTGCCAGCAGTCGTGCGGCGTTATATGGCTACACCTTC; CDR3 protein: CASSRAALYGYTF
clone size: -; V gene: TRBV19; J gene: TRBJ1-5; D gene: -; CDR3 DNA: TGTGCCAGTAGTCCGCCGGGCGGGCCAATAGATCAGCCCCAGCATTTT; CDR3 protein: CASSPPGGPIDQPQHF
clone size: -; V gene: TRBV29-1; J gene: TRBJ2-7; D gene: TRBD2; CDR3 DNA: TGCAGCGTTGGAGGACTAGCGGGACCGTTCCCCTACGAGCAGTACTTC; CDR3 protein: CSVGGLAGPFPYEQYF
clone size: -; V gene: TRBV28; J gene: TRBJ2-7; D gene: -; CDR3 DNA: TGTGCCAGCAGTTGGGGATCTACAAGGACCTACGAGCAGTACTTC; CDR3 protein: CASSWGSTRTYEQYF
clone size: -; V gene: TRBV5-4; J gene: TRBJ1-1; D gene: -; CDR3 DNA: TGTGCCAGCAGCTACCGGGACATGACTGAAGCTTTCTTT; CDR3 protein: CASSYRDMTEAFF
clone size: few; V gene: TRBV7-9; J gene: TRBJ1-2; D gene: TRBD1; CDR3 DNA: TGTGCCAGCAGCTTAGGGACAGGGGGCCCCTATGGCTACACCTTC; CDR3 protein: CASSLGTGGPYGYTF
clone size: -; V gene: TRBV11-2; J gene: TRBJ1-1; D gene: -; CDR3 DNA: TGTGCCAGCAGCTTAGATGGGTTACTAGGCGGGTCTGAAGCTTTCTTT; CDR3 protein: CASSLDGLLGGSEAFF
clone size: -; V gene: TRBV5-1; J gene: TRBJ2-5; D gene: -; CDR3 DNA: TGCGCCAGCAGCTCCCGGTACTCGCAAGAGACCCAGTACTTC; CDR3 protein: CASSSRYSQETQYF
clone size: -; V gene: TRBV15; J gene: TRBJ1-2; D gene: TRBD1; CDR3 DNA: TGTGCCACCAGCGAGGGCGGGACAGCTTATGGCTACACCTTC; CDR3 protein: CATSEGGTAYGYTF
clone size: -; V gene: TRBV25-1; J gene: TRBJ1-2; D gene: TRBD1; CDR3 DNA: TGTGCCAGCGGGACAGGGAGAGGCCACACCTTC; CDR3 protein: CASGTGRGHTF
clone size: -; V gene: TRBV21-1; J gene: TRBJ1-5; D gene: -; CDR3 DNA: TGTGCCAGCAGCAAAGAGAGACAGGGGGCACCTCAGCCCCAGCATTTT; CDR3 protein: CASSKERQGAPQPQHF
clone size: -; V gene: TRBV11-1; J gene: TRBJ2-2; D gene: -; CDR3 DNA: TGTGCCAGCAGACCGATCTGGGGGAGTAACACCGGGGAGCTGTTTTTT; CDR3 protein: CASRPIWGSNTGELFF
clone size: once; V gene: TRBV7-6; J gene: TRBJ2-1; D gene: -; CDR3 DNA: TGTGCCAGCAGCCCATTAAAGATGATAAATGAGCAGTTCTTC; CDR3 protein: CASSPLKMINEQFF
clone size: -; V gene: TRBV4-3; J gene: TRBJ1-1; D gene: -; CDR3 DNA: TGCGCCAGCAGCCAAGATGCGGCCCCGAGGTTTTTGATGAACACTGAAGCTTTCTTT; CDR3 protein: CASSQDAAPRFLMNTEAFF
clone size: once; V gene: TRBV6-1; J gene: TRBJ1-2; D gene: -; CDR3 DNA: TGTGCCAGCAGTGTAGTTTGGGGTGGGGCCTATGGCTACACCTTC; CDR3 protein: CASSVVWGGAYGYTF
clone size: -; V gene: TRBV30; J gene: TRBJ2-7; D gene: -; CDR3 DNA: TGTGCCTGTTTACAGATGGGGGCGGCCGAGCAGTACTTC; CDR3 protein: CACLQMGAAEQYF